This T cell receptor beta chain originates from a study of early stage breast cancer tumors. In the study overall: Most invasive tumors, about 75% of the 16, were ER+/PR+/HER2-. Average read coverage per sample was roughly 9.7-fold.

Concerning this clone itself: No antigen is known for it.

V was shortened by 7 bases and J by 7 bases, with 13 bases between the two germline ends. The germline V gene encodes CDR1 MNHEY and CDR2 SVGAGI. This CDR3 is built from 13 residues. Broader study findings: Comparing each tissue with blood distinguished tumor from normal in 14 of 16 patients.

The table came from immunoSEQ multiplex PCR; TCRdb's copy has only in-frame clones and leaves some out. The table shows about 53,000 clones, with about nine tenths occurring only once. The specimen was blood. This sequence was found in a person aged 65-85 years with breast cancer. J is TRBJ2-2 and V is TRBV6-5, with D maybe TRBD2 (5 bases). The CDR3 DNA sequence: TGTGCCAGCAAATTACGACGGGACGGGGAGCTGTTTTTT. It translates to CASKLRRDGELFF.